The T cell receptor (beta chain) described here comes from a study of T cell repertoires in cytomegalovirus infection. TCRdb used MiXCR to reprocess the reads, holding one entry per CDR3 protein. The sample includes 200,000 to 300,000 distinct CDR3 sequences, roughly 10% of them seen just once. The CDR3 loop spans 16 amino acids. V trimming: 3 bases; J trimming: 6 bases; junction bases outside the gene matches: 12. CDR1 DFQATT and CDR2 SNEGSKA come from the germline V gene (reference sequence). This TCR came from a human donor in good health (CMV status not recorded). Some clones in this sample may be carry-over from other donors' samples. Sequenced sample: PBMCs. The V gene is TRBV20-1, the J gene TRBJ1-5, with 9 bases that match TRBD1. CDR3 coding DNA: TGCAGTGCTAGGGCTCTTACAGGGGGCGGAGGTCAGCCCCAGCATTTT. It specifies CSARALTGGGGQPQHF.